Sequencing of this TCR beta chain was carried out in a study of cytomegalovirus exposure and HLA in healthy donors. General study findings and limits: About 87% or about 30% of the time was how often most TCR beta V segments were productive, according to an earlier analysis. Cytomegalovirus-associated status was assigned to approximately 160 TCR beta chains. Among donors in an Asian-associated ancestry cluster, a later analysis reportedly found fewer N-insertions than the roughly 700-donor mean. Indistinguishable V segments, including TRBV6-2 and TRBV6-3, were excluded.

As concerns this clone: The antigen is unknown.

The CDR3 is 16 residues long. Germline values: CDR1 MGHRA, CDR2 YSYEKL. Losses at the gene ends were 1 base for V and 2 bases for J; bases not matched to a gene: 4. The PCR employed 60 Vbeta primers together with 13 Jbeta primers. Clones were read by immunoSEQ multiplex PCR, and TCRdb kept only the in-frame ones, dropping some. The top ten clones hold 0.9% to 1.1% of a sample with 200,000 to 250,000 clones, around 89% of them seen once. The sequenced sample consisted of PBMCs. This TCR came from a woman under 30 in good health and CMV-seronegative. The chain combines TRBV4-1 with TRBJ2-1, with TRBD1 matching over 8 bases. In DNA form, the CDR3 reads TGCGCCAGCAGCCAAGGCTCGGACAGGGCCTACAATGAGCAGTTCTTC. Translating it yields CASSQGSDRAYNEQFF.